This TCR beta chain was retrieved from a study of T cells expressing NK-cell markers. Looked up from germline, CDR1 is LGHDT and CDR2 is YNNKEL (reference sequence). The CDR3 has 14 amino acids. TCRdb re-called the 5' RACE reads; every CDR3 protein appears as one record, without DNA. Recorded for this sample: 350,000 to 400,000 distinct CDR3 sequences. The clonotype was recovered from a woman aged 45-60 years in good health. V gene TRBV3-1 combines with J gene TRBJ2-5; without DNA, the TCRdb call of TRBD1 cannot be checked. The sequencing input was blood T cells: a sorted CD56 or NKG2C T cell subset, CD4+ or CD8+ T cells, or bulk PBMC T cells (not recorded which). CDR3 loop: CASSPRDREETQYF.